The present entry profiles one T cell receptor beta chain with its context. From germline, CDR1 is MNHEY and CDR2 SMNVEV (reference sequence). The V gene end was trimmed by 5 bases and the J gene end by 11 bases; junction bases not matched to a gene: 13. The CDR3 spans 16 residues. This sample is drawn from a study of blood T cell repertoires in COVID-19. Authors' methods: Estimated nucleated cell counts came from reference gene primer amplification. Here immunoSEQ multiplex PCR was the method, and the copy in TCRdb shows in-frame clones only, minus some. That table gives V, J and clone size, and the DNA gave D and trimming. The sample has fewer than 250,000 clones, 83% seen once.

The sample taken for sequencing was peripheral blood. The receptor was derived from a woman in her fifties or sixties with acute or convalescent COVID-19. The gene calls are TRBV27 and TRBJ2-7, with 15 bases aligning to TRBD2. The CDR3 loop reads CASSPTRTSGRGSEYF. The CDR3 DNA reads TGTGCCAGCAGTCCCACTCGGACTAGCGGGAGGGGCTCGGAGTACTTC.